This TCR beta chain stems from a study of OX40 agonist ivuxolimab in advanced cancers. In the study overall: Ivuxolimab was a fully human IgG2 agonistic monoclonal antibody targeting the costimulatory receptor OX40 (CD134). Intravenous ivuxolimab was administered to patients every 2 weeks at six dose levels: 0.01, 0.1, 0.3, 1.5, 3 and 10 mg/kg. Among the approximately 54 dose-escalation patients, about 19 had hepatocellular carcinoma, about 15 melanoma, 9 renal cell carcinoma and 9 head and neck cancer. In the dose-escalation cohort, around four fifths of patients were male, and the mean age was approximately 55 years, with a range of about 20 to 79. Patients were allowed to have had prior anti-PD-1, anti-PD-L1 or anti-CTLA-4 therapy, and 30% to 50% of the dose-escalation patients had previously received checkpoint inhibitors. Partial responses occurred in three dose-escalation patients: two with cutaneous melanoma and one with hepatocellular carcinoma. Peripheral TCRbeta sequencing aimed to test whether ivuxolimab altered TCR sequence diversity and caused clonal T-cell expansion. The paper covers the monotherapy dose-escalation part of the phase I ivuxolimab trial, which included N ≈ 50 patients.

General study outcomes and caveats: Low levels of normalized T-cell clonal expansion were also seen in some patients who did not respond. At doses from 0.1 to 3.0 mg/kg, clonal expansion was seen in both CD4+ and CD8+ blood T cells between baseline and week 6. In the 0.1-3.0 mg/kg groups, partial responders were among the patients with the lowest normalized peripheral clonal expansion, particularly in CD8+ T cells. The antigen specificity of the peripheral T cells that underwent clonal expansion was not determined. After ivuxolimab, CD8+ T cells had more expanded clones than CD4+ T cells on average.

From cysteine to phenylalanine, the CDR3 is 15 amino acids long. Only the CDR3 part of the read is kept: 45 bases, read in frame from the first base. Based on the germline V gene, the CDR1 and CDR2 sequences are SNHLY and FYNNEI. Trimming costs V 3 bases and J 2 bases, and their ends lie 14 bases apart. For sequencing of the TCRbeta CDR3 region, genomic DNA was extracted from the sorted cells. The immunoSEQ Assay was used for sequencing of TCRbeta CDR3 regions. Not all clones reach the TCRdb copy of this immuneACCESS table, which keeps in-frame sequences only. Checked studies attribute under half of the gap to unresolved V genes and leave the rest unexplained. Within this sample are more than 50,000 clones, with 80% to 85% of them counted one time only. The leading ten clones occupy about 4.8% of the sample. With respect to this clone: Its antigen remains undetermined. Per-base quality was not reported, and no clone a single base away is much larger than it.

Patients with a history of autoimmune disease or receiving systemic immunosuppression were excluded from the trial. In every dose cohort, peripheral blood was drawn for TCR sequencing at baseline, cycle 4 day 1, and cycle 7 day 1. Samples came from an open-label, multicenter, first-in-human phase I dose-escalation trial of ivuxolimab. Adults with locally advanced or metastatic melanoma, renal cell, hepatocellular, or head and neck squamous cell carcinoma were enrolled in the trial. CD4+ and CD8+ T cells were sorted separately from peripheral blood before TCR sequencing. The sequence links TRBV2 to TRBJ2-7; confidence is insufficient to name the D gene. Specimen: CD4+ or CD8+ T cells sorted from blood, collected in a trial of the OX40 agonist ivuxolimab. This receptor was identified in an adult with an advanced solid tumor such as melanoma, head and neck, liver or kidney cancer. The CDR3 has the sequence CASSEGYTVPYEQYF. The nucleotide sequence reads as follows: TGTGCCAGCAGTGAGGGTTATACCGTACCCTACGAGCAGTACTTC.